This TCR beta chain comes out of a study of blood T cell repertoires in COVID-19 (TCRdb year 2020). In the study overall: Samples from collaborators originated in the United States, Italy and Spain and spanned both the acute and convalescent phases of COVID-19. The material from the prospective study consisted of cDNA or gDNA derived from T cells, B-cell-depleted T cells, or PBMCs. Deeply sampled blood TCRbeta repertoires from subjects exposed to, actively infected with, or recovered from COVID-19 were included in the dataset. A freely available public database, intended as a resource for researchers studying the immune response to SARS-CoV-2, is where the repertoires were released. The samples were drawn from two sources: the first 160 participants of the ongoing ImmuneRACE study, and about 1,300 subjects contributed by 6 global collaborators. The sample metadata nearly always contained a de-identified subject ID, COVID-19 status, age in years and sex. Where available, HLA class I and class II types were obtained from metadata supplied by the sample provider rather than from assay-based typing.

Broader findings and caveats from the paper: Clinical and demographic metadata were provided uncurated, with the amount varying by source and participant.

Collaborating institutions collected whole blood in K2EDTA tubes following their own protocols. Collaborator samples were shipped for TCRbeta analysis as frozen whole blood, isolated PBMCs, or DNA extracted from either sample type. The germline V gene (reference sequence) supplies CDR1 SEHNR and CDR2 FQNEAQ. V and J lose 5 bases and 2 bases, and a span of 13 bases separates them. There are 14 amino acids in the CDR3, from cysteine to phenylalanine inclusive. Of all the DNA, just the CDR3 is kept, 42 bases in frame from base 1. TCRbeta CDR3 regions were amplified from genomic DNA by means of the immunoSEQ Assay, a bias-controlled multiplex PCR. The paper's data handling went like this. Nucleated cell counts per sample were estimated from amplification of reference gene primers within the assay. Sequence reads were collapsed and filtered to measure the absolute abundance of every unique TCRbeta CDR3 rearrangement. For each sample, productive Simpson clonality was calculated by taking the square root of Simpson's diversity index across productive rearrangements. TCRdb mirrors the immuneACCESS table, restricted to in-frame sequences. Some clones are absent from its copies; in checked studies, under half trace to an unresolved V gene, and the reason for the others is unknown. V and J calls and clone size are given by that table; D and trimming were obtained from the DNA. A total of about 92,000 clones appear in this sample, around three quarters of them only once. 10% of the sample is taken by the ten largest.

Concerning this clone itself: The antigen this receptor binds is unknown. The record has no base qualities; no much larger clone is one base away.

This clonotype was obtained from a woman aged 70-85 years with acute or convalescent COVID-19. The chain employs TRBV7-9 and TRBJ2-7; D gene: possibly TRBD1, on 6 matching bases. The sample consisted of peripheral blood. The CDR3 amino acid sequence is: CASSPTGQPYEQYF. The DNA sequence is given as TGTGCCAGCAGCCCTACGGGACAACCCTACGAGCAGTACTTC.